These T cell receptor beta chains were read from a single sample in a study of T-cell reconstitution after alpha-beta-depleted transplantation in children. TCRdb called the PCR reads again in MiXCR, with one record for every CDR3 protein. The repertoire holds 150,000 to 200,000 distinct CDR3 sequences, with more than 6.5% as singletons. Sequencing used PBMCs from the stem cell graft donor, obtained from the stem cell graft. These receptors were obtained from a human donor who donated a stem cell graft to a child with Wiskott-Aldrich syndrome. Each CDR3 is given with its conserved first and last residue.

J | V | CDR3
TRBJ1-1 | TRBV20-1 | CSAFEAGPDTEAFF
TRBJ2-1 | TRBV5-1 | CASNLGDGSGGYNEQFF
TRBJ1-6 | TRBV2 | CASSEARAGGNSPLHF
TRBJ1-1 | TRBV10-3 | CAISDRNTEAFF
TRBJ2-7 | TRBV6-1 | CASTPGQGAYEQYF
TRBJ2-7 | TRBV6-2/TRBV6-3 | CASSYPTQGRTYF
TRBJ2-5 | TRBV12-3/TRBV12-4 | CASSFRTGPIQETQYF
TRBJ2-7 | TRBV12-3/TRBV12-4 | CASSFVGSLPTYEQYF
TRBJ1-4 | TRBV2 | CASSAGPPEKLFF
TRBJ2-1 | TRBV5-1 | CASSHFGGGAYNEQFF
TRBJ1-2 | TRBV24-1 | CATSDLIRGYTF
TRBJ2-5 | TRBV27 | CASTPLGSGETQYF
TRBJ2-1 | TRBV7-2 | CASSLAAGRDEQFF
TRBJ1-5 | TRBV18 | CASSPHKGQPQHF
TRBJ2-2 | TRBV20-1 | CSARDMGTEVGELFF
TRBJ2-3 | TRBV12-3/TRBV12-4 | CASSLASQRNTQYF
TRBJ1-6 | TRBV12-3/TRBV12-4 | CASTGKTDGPYNSPLHF
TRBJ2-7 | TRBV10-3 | CAISVASGDYEQYF